This TCR beta chain was sequenced during a study of glioma-infiltrating T cells after dendritic cell vaccination. Study at large: Dendritic cell vaccination trial patients had either newly diagnosed or recurrent glioblastoma.

Study-wide points: Complete blood and tumor specimen sets were limited to few patients.

In regard to this clone: As yet, its antigen is unknown.

The data were produced by immunoSEQ multiplex PCR, yet TCRdb's version contains in-frame clones alone and is incomplete. The data hold 65,000 to 80,000 clones, with around 86% observed a single time. Regarding time point: after dendritic cell vaccination, including at tumor progression/relapse. Patients had residual fresh-frozen tumor tissue and more than two years of survival data. The CDR3 has 15 amino acids. V was clipped by 0 bases and J by 2 bases, with 10 bases between them. CDR1 and CDR2 (germline): MNHNS, SASEGT. The chain carries TRBV6-1 and TRBJ1-2; D possibly corresponds to TRBD1 (5 bases). Sequenced here: blood, sampled after dendritic cell vaccination. The source is a human donor with glioblastoma. CDR3 loop: CASSEAPGQNYGYTF. DNA of the CDR3: TGTGCCAGCAGTGAAGCGCCAGGACAAAACTATGGCTACACCTTC.